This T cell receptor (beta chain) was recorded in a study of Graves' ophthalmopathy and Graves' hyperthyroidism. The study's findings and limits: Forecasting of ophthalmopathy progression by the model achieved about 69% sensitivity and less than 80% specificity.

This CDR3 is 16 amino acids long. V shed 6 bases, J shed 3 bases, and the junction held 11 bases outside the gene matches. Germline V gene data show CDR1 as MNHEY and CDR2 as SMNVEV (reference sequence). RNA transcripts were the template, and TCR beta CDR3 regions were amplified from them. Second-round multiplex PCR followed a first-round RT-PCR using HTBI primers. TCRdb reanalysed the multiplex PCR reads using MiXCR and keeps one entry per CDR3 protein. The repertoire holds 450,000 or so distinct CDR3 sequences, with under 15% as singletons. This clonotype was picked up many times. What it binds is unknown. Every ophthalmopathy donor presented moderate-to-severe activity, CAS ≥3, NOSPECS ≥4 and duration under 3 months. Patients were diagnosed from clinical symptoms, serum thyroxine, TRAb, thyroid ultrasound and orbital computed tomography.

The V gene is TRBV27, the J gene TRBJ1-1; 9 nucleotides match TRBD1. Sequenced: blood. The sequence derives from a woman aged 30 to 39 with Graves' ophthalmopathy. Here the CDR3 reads CASRRDRGFRDTEAFF. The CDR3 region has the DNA TGTGCCAGCAGGCGAGACAGGGGGTTTCGTGACACTGAAGCTTTCTTT.